These T cell receptor beta chains were read from a single sample in a study of T cells in Graves' hyperthyroidism and ophthalmopathy. TCRdb reanalysed the multiplex PCR reads using MiXCR and keeps one entry per CDR3 protein. Of 700,000 to 950,000 distinct CDR3 sequences in the sample, 35% are singletons; the top ten hold roughly 30%. The sample taken for sequencing was blood. The receptors shown here come from a woman aged 40 to 50 with Graves' hyperthyroidism. Both conserved end residues are part of each CDR3. Each record gives: clone size, D gene, V gene, J gene, CDR3 DNA, CDR3 protein. The D gene is left open where the match is weak. Clone size appears in some rows only: once, few, many, or a class for an expanded clone.

clone size: many; D gene: TRBD1; V gene: TRBV10-3; J gene: TRBJ1-1; CDR3 DNA: TGTGCCATCAATCCCGGGACAGAGAACACTGAAGCTTTCTTT; CDR3 protein: CAINPGTENTEAFF
clone size: -; D gene: -; V gene: TRBV5-8; J gene: TRBJ1-2; CDR3 DNA: TGTGCCAGCAGCTTAGGCCGGACTGATGGCTACACCTTC; CDR3 protein: CASSLGRTDGYTF
clone size: -; D gene: -; V gene: TRBV12-3/TRBV12-4; J gene: TRBJ2-5; CDR3 DNA: TGTGCCAGCAGTCCCCGGAGGGAGGAGACCCAGTACTTC; CDR3 protein: CASSPRREETQYF
clone size: many; D gene: -; V gene: TRBV7-9; J gene: TRBJ1-1; CDR3 DNA: TGTGCCAGCAGCTTATTTGAGGGGGTCACTGAAGCTTTCTTT; CDR3 protein: CASSLFEGVTEAFF
clone size: -; D gene: -; V gene: TRBV6-5; J gene: TRBJ2-7; CDR3 DNA: TGTGCCAGCAGACCCCCTCGGCCCTCCTTTTCCTACGAGCAGTACTTC; CDR3 protein: CASRPPRPSFSYEQYF
clone size: many; D gene: -; V gene: TRBV10-1; J gene: TRBJ1-1; CDR3 DNA: TGCGCCAGCAGCGTGGGGGCAGAAAATGAAGCTTTCTTT; CDR3 protein: CASSVGAENEAFF
clone size: few; D gene: -; V gene: TRBV6-5; J gene: TRBJ2-7; CDR3 DNA: TGTGCCAGCAGTTACTCGTTCGGAAGGGACGAGCAGTACTTC; CDR3 protein: CASSYSFGRDEQYF
clone size: -; D gene: -; V gene: TRBV12-5; J gene: TRBJ1-3; CDR3 DNA: TGTGCTAGTGGTTTATACAGGGTAACTTATTCTGGAAACACCATATATTTT; CDR3 protein: CASGLYRVTYSGNTIYF
clone size: -; D gene: TRBD1; V gene: TRBV28; J gene: TRBJ2-7; CDR3 DNA: TGTGCCAGCAGTTACCAGGGGGCTTCCTACGAGCAGTACTTC; CDR3 protein: CASSYQGASYEQYF
clone size: -; D gene: -; V gene: TRBV29-1; J gene: TRBJ2-7; CDR3 DNA: TGCAGCGTTGAAGCCCAGGGTTACGAGCAGTACTTC; CDR3 protein: CSVEAQGYEQYF
clone size: -; D gene: -; V gene: TRBV24-1; J gene: TRBJ2-3; CDR3 DNA: TGTGCCACCAGCCATCCGGGGGACCTCACAGATACGCAGTATTTT; CDR3 protein: CATSHPGDLTDTQYF
clone size: -; D gene: -; V gene: TRBV6-6; J gene: TRBJ2-5; CDR3 DNA: TGTGCCAGCAGTGAAGGGGGGACTTTGCAAGAGACCCAGTACTTC; CDR3 protein: CASSEGGTLQETQYF
clone size: -; D gene: TRBD1; V gene: TRBV9; J gene: TRBJ1-5; CDR3 DNA: TGTGCCAGCACCAGGGGGGAGTCCCCGAGCAATCAGCCCCAGCATTTT; CDR3 protein: CASTRGESPSNQPQHF
clone size: -; D gene: -; V gene: TRBV12-3/TRBV12-4; J gene: TRBJ1-2; CDR3 DNA: TGTGCCAGCAGTTCAATCGAGGACAGTCTGGGCTATGGCTACACCTTC; CDR3 protein: CASSSIEDSLGYGYTF
clone size: -; D gene: TRBD1; V gene: TRBV20-1; J gene: TRBJ1-2; CDR3 DNA: TGCAGTGCTTCGGAGCGGGACAGACTTAACCATGGCTACACCTTC; CDR3 protein: CSASERDRLNHGYTF
clone size: -; D gene: -; V gene: TRBV7-3; J gene: TRBJ2-1; CDR3 DNA: TGTGCCAGCAGGATAAAAGTTGGTGGTGAGCAGTTCTTC; CDR3 protein: CASRIKVGGEQFF
clone size: many; D gene: TRBD1; V gene: TRBV7-9; J gene: TRBJ1-1; CDR3 DNA: TGTGCCAGCAGCTCTTCGGGACAGGGTGAAGCTTTCTTT; CDR3 protein: CASSSSGQGEAFF
clone size: many; D gene: TRBD1; V gene: TRBV7-2; J gene: TRBJ1-1; CDR3 DNA: TGTGCCAGCGTTGGGACAGGGGTTACTGAAGCTTTCTTT; CDR3 protein: CASVGTGVTEAFF
clone size: many; D gene: -; V gene: TRBV7-9; J gene: TRBJ2-7; CDR3 DNA: TGTGCCAGCAGCTCCTGGACGGTGAACTACGAGCAGTACTTC; CDR3 protein: CASSSWTVNYEQYF
clone size: many; D gene: TRBD1; V gene: TRBV29-1; J gene: TRBJ2-7; CDR3 DNA: TGCAGCGTCGCTACTACAGGGGACTACGAGCAGTACTTC; CDR3 protein: CSVATTGDYEQYF
clone size: few; D gene: TRBD1; V gene: TRBV15; J gene: TRBJ2-7; CDR3 DNA: TGTGCCACCAGCAGCCGGGACAGGGACTACGAGCAGTACTTC; CDR3 protein: CATSSRDRDYEQYF
clone size: -; D gene: TRBD1; V gene: TRBV29-1; J gene: TRBJ1-2; CDR3 DNA: TGCAGCGCCGGAGGGGGCGATGGCTACACCTTC; CDR3 protein: CSAGGGDGYTF
clone size: many; D gene: -; V gene: TRBV20-1; J gene: TRBJ1-1; CDR3 DNA: TGCAGTGCTAGAGGGTCGAAGAACACTGAAGCTTTCTTT; CDR3 protein: CSARGSKNTEAFF
clone size: -; D gene: -; V gene: TRBV12-1; J gene: TRBJ2-5; CDR3 DNA: TGTGCCAGCAGCTTTTTGGCAGAGGCGTACCAAGAGACCCAGTACTTC; CDR3 protein: CASSFLAEAYQETQYF
clone size: many; D gene: -; V gene: TRBV24-1; J gene: TRBJ1-5; CDR3 DNA: TGTGCCACCAGTGACGGGATCTTAAATCAGCCCCAGCATTTT; CDR3 protein: CATSDGILNQPQHF
clone size: -; D gene: TRBD1; V gene: TRBV6-5; J gene: TRBJ1-2; CDR3 DNA: TGTGCCAGCAGCTACTACGGACAGGGCTTAAATGGCTACACCTTC; CDR3 protein: CASSYYGQGLNGYTF
clone size: -; D gene: -; V gene: TRBV12-3/TRBV12-4; J gene: TRBJ2-7; CDR3 DNA: TGTGCCAGCAGTCCCCAAACATCGTCCAACTACGAGCAGTACTTC; CDR3 protein: CASSPQTSSNYEQYF
clone size: many; D gene: -; V gene: TRBV12-3/TRBV12-4; J gene: TRBJ1-1; CDR3 DNA: TGTGCCAGCAGACCCCAGGGGTATGCCACTGAAGCTTTCTTT; CDR3 protein: CASRPQGYATEAFF
clone size: many; D gene: TRBD1; V gene: TRBV7-2; J gene: TRBJ2-7; CDR3 DNA: TGTGCCAGCAGCATTTCGGACAGGGGGTACTACGAGCAGTACTTC; CDR3 protein: CASSISDRGYYEQYF
clone size: -; D gene: TRBD1; V gene: TRBV2; J gene: TRBJ1-5; CDR3 DNA: TGTGCCAGCAGAGACAGGGGGCAGGGGCAGCCCCAGCATTTT; CDR3 protein: CASRDRGQGQPQHF
clone size: -; D gene: -; V gene: TRBV7-9; J gene: TRBJ1-3; CDR3 DNA: TGTGCCAGCAGCGAATCCCGGGTCACCGTCGGCACCATATATTTT; CDR3 protein: CASSESRVTVGTIYF
clone size: -; D gene: TRBD1; V gene: TRBV7-9; J gene: TRBJ1-2; CDR3 DNA: TGCGCCAGCAGCCAAGATCGCGGACAGGGGTCATCGAATGGCTACACCTTC; CDR3 protein: CASSQDRGQGSSNGYTF
clone size: once; D gene: -; V gene: TRBV10-3; J gene: TRBJ1-1; CDR3 DNA: TGTGCCAGCAGTTACTCGGACGGGGAGCTCTCTGGAACTGAAGCTTTCTTT; CDR3 protein: CASSYSDGELSGTEAFF
clone size: once; D gene: -; V gene: TRBV25-1; J gene: TRBJ1-1; CDR3 DNA: TGTGCCAGCACACGCACAGGGATGAACACTGAAGCTTTCTTT; CDR3 protein: CASTRTGMNTEAFF
clone size: many; D gene: -; V gene: TRBV19; J gene: TRBJ1-2; CDR3 DNA: TGTGCCAGTAGTCTACAAGAAGGCTACACCTTC; CDR3 protein: CASSLQEGYTF
clone size: few; D gene: TRBD1; V gene: TRBV10-3; J gene: TRBJ2-2; CDR3 DNA: TGTGCCAGCAAGACAGGGGGAGGTGTAACCGGGGAGCTGTTTTTT; CDR3 protein: CASKTGGGVTGELFF
clone size: many; D gene: -; V gene: TRBV10-2; J gene: TRBJ1-5; CDR3 DNA: TGCGCCAGCAGTGAACAGGGAGCTAGACAGCCCCAGCATTTT; CDR3 protein: CASSEQGARQPQHF
clone size: many; D gene: -; V gene: TRBV20-1; J gene: TRBJ2-5; CDR3 DNA: TGCAGTGCTTGGGACTGGGGATCGGAGACCCAGTACTTC; CDR3 protein: CSAWDWGSETQYF
clone size: few; D gene: -; V gene: TRBV19; J gene: TRBJ1-2; CDR3 DNA: TGTGCCAGTAGAACTAGTCGATTAGGGGGGGCCTATGGCTACACCTTC; CDR3 protein: CASRTSRLGGAYGYTF
clone size: many; D gene: TRBD1; V gene: TRBV6-5; J gene: TRBJ1-6; CDR3 DNA: TGTGCCAGCAGTTTAGCCACAGGGGTAAATTCACCCCTCCACTTT; CDR3 protein: CASSLATGVNSPLHF
clone size: many; D gene: TRBD1; V gene: TRBV19; J gene: TRBJ1-2; CDR3 DNA: TGTGCCAGTAAGACGGACAGGGTGGGTGGCTACACCTTC; CDR3 protein: CASKTDRVGGYTF
clone size: once; D gene: TRBD2; V gene: TRBV29-1; J gene: TRBJ2-1; CDR3 DNA: TGCAGCGTTAGCGGGAGGGCCGATGAGCAGTTCTTC; CDR3 protein: CSVSGRADEQFF
clone size: many; D gene: -; V gene: TRBV19; J gene: TRBJ2-5; CDR3 DNA: TGTGCCACTTCGGCAGGGGGGGGACCCTCACAAGAGACCCAGTACTTC; CDR3 protein: CATSAGGGPSQETQYF
clone size: many; D gene: -; V gene: TRBV2; J gene: TRBJ1-4; CDR3 DNA: TGTGCCAGCAGGCCCGACAGGATGAATGAAAAACTGTTTTTT; CDR3 protein: CASRPDRMNEKLFF
clone size: -; D gene: -; V gene: TRBV7-2; J gene: TRBJ2-7; CDR3 DNA: TGTGCCAGCAGCTTAGCAGCCCGGGTACTAGGCTCCTACGAGCAGTACTTC; CDR3 protein: CASSLAARVLGSYEQYF
clone size: once; D gene: -; V gene: TRBV27; J gene: TRBJ1-1; CDR3 DNA: TGTGCCAGCAGTTTATACTTCGGGTATGAAGCTTTCTTT; CDR3 protein: CASSLYFGYEAFF
clone size: few; D gene: -; V gene: TRBV7-6; J gene: TRBJ2-7; CDR3 DNA: TGTGCCAGCAGCTTAGCCCCAGACTACGAGCAGTACTTC; CDR3 protein: CASSLAPDYEQYF
clone size: few; D gene: -; V gene: TRBV29-1; J gene: TRBJ2-7; CDR3 DNA: TGCAGCGTTGGCAGGGGGGTCTTCTACGAGCAGTACTTC; CDR3 protein: CSVGRGVFYEQYF
clone size: -; D gene: TRBD2; V gene: TRBV10-3; J gene: TRBJ2-7; CDR3 DNA: TGTGCCATCAGGAGGGCGGGGGGCCCCTACGAGCAGTACTTC; CDR3 protein: CAIRRAGGPYEQYF